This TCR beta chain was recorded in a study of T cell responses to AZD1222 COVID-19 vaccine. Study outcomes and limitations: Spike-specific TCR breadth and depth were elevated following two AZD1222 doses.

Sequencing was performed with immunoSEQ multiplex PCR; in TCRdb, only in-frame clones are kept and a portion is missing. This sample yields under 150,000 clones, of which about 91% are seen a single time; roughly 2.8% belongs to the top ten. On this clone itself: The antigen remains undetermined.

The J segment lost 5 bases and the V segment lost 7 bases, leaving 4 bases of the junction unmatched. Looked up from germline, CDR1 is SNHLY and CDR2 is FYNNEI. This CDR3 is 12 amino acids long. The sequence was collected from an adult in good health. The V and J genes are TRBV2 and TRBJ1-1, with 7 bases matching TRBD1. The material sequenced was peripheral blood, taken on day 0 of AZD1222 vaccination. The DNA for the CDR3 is TGTGCCAGCAAGGGGGCAGATACTGAAGCTTTCTTT. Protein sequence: CASKGADTEAFF. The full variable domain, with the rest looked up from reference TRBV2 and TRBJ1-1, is EPEVTQTPSHQVTQMGQEVILRCVPISNHLYFYWYRQILGQKVEFLVSFYNNEISEKSEIFDDQFSVERPDGSNFTLKIRSTKLEDSAMYFCASKGADTEAFFGQGTRLTVV.